This TCR beta chain derives from a study of T-cell reconstitution after alpha-beta-depleted transplantation in children. There are a few counts of this clonotype. The authors prepared the TCRbeta library with unique molecular identifiers. Via MiXCR, TCRdb re-called the PCR reads, giving one row per CDR3 protein. The top ten hold more than 20% of the sample, which has 130,000 or so distinct CDR3 sequences, approximately 8.7% seen once. The source of this sequence is a girl under three years old who had a stem cell transplant for combined immunodeficiency, so the T cells may come from the graft donor. Sequenced material: PBMCs, mostly from graft donor cells, taken 180 days after TCRalphabeta/CD19-depleted stem cell transplant.

The CDR3 spells CASSPRGSDTQYF. CDR3 nucleotides: TGTGCCAGCAGCCCGAGGGGATCAGATACGCAGTATTTT. The genes are TRBV7-9 and TRBJ2-3; D assignment may be TRBD1 or TRBD2 (5 bases each). This CDR3 contains 13 residues. The germline V gene encodes CDR1 SEHNR and CDR2 FQNEAQ (reference sequence). V was shortened by 5 bases and J by 4 bases, with 10 bases between the two germline ends.